This T cell receptor beta chain was sequenced during a study of CD8+ T cells in alopecia areata (dated by TCRdb to between 2018 and 2020). For context, the study as a whole: The treated patients, all with moderate-to-severe alopecia areata, were enrolled in an open-label pilot trial of oral tofacitinib given at 5 to 10 mg twice daily. Tofacitinib was administered for 6 to 18 months, and 6 months of follow-up off drug were then conducted to assess delayed response and recurrence. Disease severity in treated patients was measured with the SALT score, which quantifies the percentage of affected scalp surface area. In both human patients and the C3H/HeJ mouse model, the study applied high-throughput TCRbeta sequencing to look at T cell clonal expansion in alopecia areata. Human TCRbeta sequencing covered scalp tissue and sorted CD4+ and CD8+ peripheral blood T cells from patchy and totalis/universalis alopecia areata patients and healthy controls. Patients on tofacitinib were biopsied at baseline and after 4 and 24 weeks of treatment, and several of the patients also had a later scalp biopsy. Scalp clonality was compared across normal scalp (n=4), patchy alopecia areata scalp (n=8), and alopecia totalis/universalis scalp (n=8). The RNA source kit depended on sample type: the PAXgene miRNA kit for fixed scalp, the miRNeasy kit for PBMCs, and the RNeasy kit for mouse skin. TCRbeta CDR3 regions were amplified by immunoSEQ multiplex PCR with 35 Vbeta forward and 13 Jbeta reverse primers. The investigation overall reported the following: Many expanded lesional clones were found to persist in scalp and blood during tofacitinib treatment, and relapse after treatment cessation may be partly explained by this persistence. Resident alphabeta T cells in normal human skin are also sequenced, complicating scalp TCR repertoire analysis, unlike mouse skin dominated by gammadelta T cells. The treated cohort was small, with a single nonresponder, so links between baseline CD8+ expansion and response need larger studies. Lesional scalp, especially in alopecia totalis/universalis, showed higher clonality and more expanded CD8+ clones than normal scalp, suggesting antigenic drive. Tofacitinib significantly decreased scalp clonality and the number of expanded CD8+ clones among the top 100 scalp clones. Shared TCR sequences between patients were less evident than in mice, which may be partly attributable to HLA diversity in the patient population.

The sample's time point label, in plain terms: around 22 weeks on oral tofacitinib. The treatment or condition label of this sample denotes: oral pan-JAK inhibitor, 5-10 mg twice daily. Peripheral blood and lesional scalp punch biopsies were obtained from patients with alopecia areata. PBMCs were separated by density centrifugation and stained for CD3, CD4 and CD8, after which CD4+ and CD8+ T cells were sorted on a FACSAria. From the germline V gene, CDR1 is SGHRS and CDR2 is YFSETQ. The CDR3 holds 14 amino acids from the cysteine to the phenylalanine. The entry retains the CDR3 DNA only, 42 bases that are in frame from base 1. The protocol used for the library was the immunoSEQ multiplex PCR assay. To provide template for TCR sequencing, every sample had RNA extracted and reverse transcribed into cDNA. SuperScript III was used to make first-strand cDNA, primed with a 2:1 mix of oligo-dT and random hexamers. A synthetic immune receptor repertoire was used to gauge amplification bias, and whatever bias remained was removed computationally. The original pipeline was this. Raw reads were preprocessed to remove errors, and CDR3 was defined according to IMGT conventions as the region from the conserved cysteine to phenylalanine. Clonality was computed by normalizing Shannon entropy by log2 of the number of productive unique TCRs and subtracting the result from 1. Whether each scalp clone was CD4 or CD8 was inferred by checking scalp TCRbeta sequences against the CD4 and CD8 repertoires from sorted blood. In TCRdb, the immuneACCESS table is reduced to in-frame sequences with V and J assigned. These tables do not hold every clone; where another copy was compared, an unresolved V gene accounts for under half, and the others remain unexplained. The D gene and trimming were derived from the DNA, and the V and J assignments and clone size from that table. In this sample the table shows over 150,000 clones, 58% of which occur a single time. The ten top clones hold 5.5% to 6% of the sample.

This clone has a handful of counts. There is no known antigen for this receptor. Base qualities were left out, and no much larger clone turns up one base away. This receptor was taken from a human donor with alopecia areata. The sequencing used CD4+ T cells sorted from blood, collected at week 24, from a patient treated with tofacitinib. Recombination linked TRBV5-1 to TRBJ2-5; the D gene remains uncertain. The J call is uncertain, as TRBJ2-7 better fits the DNA end. The nucleotides are TGCGCCAGCAGCTCCCGTTCCGACTCCTACGAGCAGTACTTC. The translation is CASSSRSDSYEQYF.